The next 27 T cell receptor beta chains were all read from a single sample in a study of cytomegalovirus exposure and HLA in healthy donors. Researchers ran the PCR with 60 Vbeta and 13 Jbeta primers. This table comes from immunoSEQ multiplex PCR, and its TCRdb copy is limited to in-frame clones, with some not included. The specimen's table records approximately 120,000 clones. Sequenced input: PBMCs. These receptors all stem from a man aged 35 to 55 in good health and CMV-seronegative.

V usage is TRBV27 and J usage is TRBJ2-3, with a possible D match to TRBD2 (6 bases). Germline values: CDR1 MNHEY, CDR2 SMNVEV (reference sequence). Trimming pared 4 bases from V and 1 base from J, leaving 9 bases between. This CDR3 is built from 14 residues. The CDR3 region has the DNA TGTGCCAGCAGTTCCCCGGGGGGCACAGATACGCAGTATTTT. Its protein is CASSSPGGTDTQYF.

This sequence joins TRBV5-1 and TRBJ1-3; perhaps TRBD1 as D (5 bases). Germline CDR1 SGHRS, CDR2 YFSETQ. The CDR3 runs to 15 residues. Trimming cost V 3 bases and J 0 bases, with 10 bases left between them. The CDR3 loop is CASSSGGVSGNTIYF. The CDR3 DNA reads as TGCGCCAGCAGCTCCGGGGGGGTCTCTGGAAACACCATATATTTT. The full variable domain, its missing parts supplied by reference TRBV5-1 and TRBJ1-3, is KAGVTQTPRYLIKTRGQQVTLSCSPISGHRSVSWYQQTPGQGLQFLFEYFSETQRNKGNFPGRFSGRQFSNSRSEMNVSTLELGDSALYLCASSSGGVSGNTIYFGEGSWLTVV.

V and J are TRBV11-1 and TRBJ1-1; D not resolved. V lost 2 bases and J lost 4, with 8 bases in between. The CDR3 is 13 residues long. Germline V gene data show CDR1 as SGHAT and CDR2 as FQDESV (reference sequence). For the CDR3, the DNA is TGTGCCAGCAGCTTACGGAGAGGCACTGAAGCTTTCTTT. It encodes CASSLRRGTEAFF.

The J gene is TRBJ1-1, the V gene TRBV29-1; 10 bases align to TRBD1. The CDR3 length is 13 residues. Unmatched junction bases numbered 6, after V lost 6 bases and J lost 5 bases. Germline V gene sequence: CDR1 SQVTM, CDR2 ANQGSEA. In DNA form, the CDR3 reads TGCAGCGTCTGGGACAGGGGAGGGACTGAAGCTTTCTTT. Its protein product is CSVWDRGGTEAFF.

The chain joins TRBV9 to TRBJ2-5, with TRBD1 identical over 8 bases. This CDR3 is 15 amino acids long. Germline V gives CDR1 SGDLS, CDR2 YYNGEE. The V gene end was trimmed by 3 bases and the J gene end by 5 bases; junction bases not matched to a gene: 9. CDR3 sequence (DNA): TGTGCCAGCAGCGCGCGACAGGGGCTAGTTGAGACCCAGTACTTC. This encodes CASSARQGLVETQYF. The complete variable domain, with remaining parts taken from reference TRBV9 and TRBJ2-5, reads DSGVTQTPKHLITATGQRVTLRCSPRSGDLSVYWYQQSLDQGLQFLIQYYNGEERAKGNILERFSAQQFPDLHSELNLSSLELGDSALYFCASSARQGLVETQYFGPGTRLLVL.

V usage is TRBV7-2 and J usage is TRBJ1-3; 10 bases are a match to TRBD1. The CDR3 has 15 residues. CDR1 and CDR2 from the germline V gene are SGHTA and FQGNSA. With V trimmed by 7 bases and J by 3 bases, 6 bases remained unmatched. CDR3 amino acids: CASTLTGGFGNTIYF. Written as DNA, the CDR3 is TGTGCCAGCACCCTGACAGGGGGCTTTGGAAACACCATATATTTT.

V and J are TRBV19 and TRBJ1-3; D not certain. This CDR3 comprises 12 residues. Germline loops: CDR1 LNHDA, CDR2 SQIVND (reference sequence). With 5 bases removed from V and 1 base from J, the gap between germline ends came to 3 bases. The CDR3 region is CASSRSGNTIYF. CDR3 bases: TGTGCCAGTAGTCGTTCTGGAAACACCATATATTTT.

The chain is built from TRBV4-2 and TRBJ1-5; no clear D gene. This CDR3 contains 18 residues. V was cut by 1 base and J by 2 bases, with 18 bases left in between. The V gene's germline CDR1 is LGHNA and CDR2 YNFKEQ. The CDR3 loop is CASSQALGAVYGNQPQHF. For the CDR3, the DNA is TGTGCCAGCAGCCAAGCTCTAGGTGCGGTTTATGGCAATCAGCCCCAGCATTTT.

The genes are TRBV5-1 and TRBJ2-5, with D perhaps matching TRBD2 (5 bases). V was clipped by 7 bases and J by 3 bases, with 19 bases between them. Germline CDR1 SGHRS, CDR2 YFSETQ. The CDR3 extends over 15 amino acids. CDR3 in amino acids: CASSLTTRREETQYF. CDR3 DNA sequence: TGCGCCAGCTCTCTGACCACTAGACGTGAAGAGACCCAGTACTTC. Using reference TRBV5-1 and TRBJ2-5 for the parts outside the CDR3, the full variable domain is KAGVTQTPRYLIKTRGQQVTLSCSPISGHRSVSWYQQTPGQGLQFLFEYFSETQRNKGNFPGRFSGRQFSNSRSEMNVSTLELGDSALYLCASSLTTRREETQYFGPGTRLLVL.

The chain recombines TRBV11-2 with TRBJ2-7; 10 bases line up with TRBD2. J gave up 3 bases and V 9 bases, and 2 bases lay outside the gene matches. The CDR3 covers 12 residues. Germline loops: CDR1 SGHAT, CDR2 FQNNGV. The CDR3 loop reads CASASGSYEQYF. DNA of the CDR3: TGTGCCAGTGCTAGCGGGAGCTACGAGCAGTACTTC.

The V gene is TRBV11-2, the J gene TRBJ2-7; 10 nucleotides line up with TRBD2. Germline CDR1 reads SGHAT; CDR2 reads FQNNGV. CDR3 size: 14 residues. The J segment lost 2 bases and the V segment lost 7 bases, leaving 5 bases of the junction unmatched. CDR3 amino acids: CASKIAGGPYEQYF. CDR3 nucleotides: TGTGCCAGCAAAATAGCGGGAGGACCCTACGAGCAGTACTTC.

V gene TRBV6-6 combines with J gene TRBJ2-7; 9 bases match TRBD2. The ends lost 5 bases at V and 0 bases at J; junction bases unmatched: 2. CDR3 length: 14 residues. Per germline, CDR1 MNHNY and CDR2 SVGAGI (reference sequence). Written as DNA, the CDR3 is TGTGCCAGCAGTGTTAGCGGGAGCTCCTACGAGCAGTACTTC. Amino acid sequence: CASSVSGSSYEQYF.

The chain couples TRBV6-1 to TRBJ2-2, with 9 nucleotides matching TRBD1. This CDR3 is built from 15 residues. CDR1 is MNHNS and CDR2 is SASEGT in the germline V gene. J gave up 7 bases and V 7 bases, and 10 bases lay outside the gene matches. The CDR3 region has the DNA TGTGCCAGCATACTAACACAGGGGGCGCGCGGGGAGCTGTTTTTT. Amino acid sequence: CASILTQGARGELFF.

The chain has TRBV7-3 and TRBJ2-7, with D perhaps TRBD1 (5 bases). This CDR3 region has 14 residues. The germline V gene encodes CDR1 SGHTA and CDR2 FQGTGA. Between the trimmed V and J ends, which lost 7 bases and 0 bases, there was a span of 13 bases. The chain's CDR3 is CASKPQASSYEQYF. CDR3 bases: TGTGCCAGCAAACCACAGGCGAGCTCCTACGAGCAGTACTTC.

CDR3 amino acids: CSVSRLAAKETQYF. DNA of the CDR3: TGCAGCGTTTCGAGGCTAGCGGCGAAAGAGACCCAGTACTTC. The rearrangement uses TRBV29-1 and TRBJ2-5; TRBD2 aligns across 7 bases. The CDR3 length is 14 residues. V trimming: 5 bases; J trimming: 3 bases; junction bases outside the gene matches: 9. The germline gives CDR1 SQVTM, CDR2 ANQGSEA.

This chain connects TRBV5-6 to TRBJ2-3; maybe TRBD2 (5 bases). The germline gives CDR1 SGHDT, CDR2 YYEEEE. The length of the CDR3 is 16 residues. The V end lost 1 base, the J end lost 3 bases, and 15 bases lay between the germline ends. CDR3 DNA sequence: TGTGCCAGCAGCTTGATTATGGCTAGAGGGACAGATACGCAGTATTTT. Translated: CASSLIMARGTDTQYF. Full variable domain (remainder filled in from reference TRBV5-6 and TRBJ2-3): DAGVTQSPTHLIKTRGQQVTLRCSPKSGHDTVSWYQQALGQGPQFIFQYYEEEERQRGNFPDRFSGHQFPNYSSELNVNALLLGDSALYLCASSLIMARGTDTQYFGPGTRLTVL.

The gene calls are TRBV5-1 and TRBJ2-7, with unresolved D. CDR3 length: 13 residues. In germline, CDR1 is SGHRS, CDR2 YFSETQ. The V end lost 0 bases, the J end lost 6 bases, and 10 bases lay between the germline ends. The chain's CDR3 is CASSLDTFAEQYF. As DNA, the CDR3 is TGCGCCAGCAGCTTGGACACCTTCGCCGAGCAGTACTTC.

The gene calls are TRBV2 and TRBJ1-6; maybe TRBD1 (6 bases). The germline V gene encodes CDR1 SNHLY and CDR2 FYNNEI. V was shortened by 10 bases and J by 5 bases, with 12 bases between the two germline ends. The CDR3 is 13 residues long. The CDR3 nucleotides are TGTGCCACCAGCAGGGGCGATAATTCACCCCTCCACTTT. Its translation is CATSRGDNSPLHF.

The chain recombines TRBV7-3 with TRBJ2-3; D uncertain. The length of the CDR3 is 13 residues. Germline V CDR1 and CDR2: SGHTA, FQGTGA. The V end lost 2 bases, the J end lost 2 bases, and 5 bases lay between the germline ends. As DNA, the CDR3 is TGTGCCAGCAGCTTAGTCTCCACAGATACGCAGTATTTT. Translated, it gives CASSLVSTDTQYF.

This chain links TRBV29-1 with TRBJ2-3, with D uncertain. CDR1 and CDR2 (germline): SQVTM, ANQGSEA. This CDR3 is 12 amino acids long. V was trimmed by 7 bases and J by 3 bases, leaving 11 bases between them. This CDR3 reads CSEEDGTDTQYF. The CDR3 DNA is TGCAGCGAAGAGGATGGTACAGATACGCAGTATTTT.

The V and J genes are TRBV27 and TRBJ2-3; D not certain. Deletions cut 0 bases from V and 0 bases from J, with 10 bases between. In germline, CDR1 is MNHEY, CDR2 SMNVEV (reference sequence). The CDR3 extends over 16 amino acids. This CDR3 reads CASSLSGGTSTDTQYF. Written as DNA, the CDR3 is TGTGCCAGCAGTTTATCTGGCGGAACTAGCACAGATACGCAGTATTTT.

V is TRBV7-2 and J is TRBJ2-7; D remains ambiguous. The CDR3 is 11 amino acids. Germline V gene lookup returns CDR1 SGHTA and CDR2 FQGNSA. Trimming stripped 4 bases from V and 6 bases from J, with 7 bases between. CDR3 DNA sequence: TGTGCCAGCAGCTCCCGAGGCGAGCAGTACTTC. Encoded protein: CASSSRGEQYF.

The rearrangement uses TRBV5-5 and TRBJ1-3; D is undetermined. The V gene lost 2 bases and the J gene lost 4 bases, with 7 bases spanning the gap. CDR1 and CDR2 (germline): SGHKS, YYEKEE (reference sequence). The CDR3 is 13 residues long. CDR3 protein: CASSLITGNTIYF. Written as DNA, the CDR3 is TGTGCCAGCAGCTTAATTACAGGAAACACCATATATTTT.

Of note for this clone: This same CDR3 is encoded by further DNA sequences in the sample. V and J are TRBV5-1 and TRBJ1-5; TRBD1 aligns across 7 bases. V shed 5 bases, J shed 4 bases, and the junction held 6 bases outside the gene matches. Per germline, CDR1 SGHRS and CDR2 YFSETQ. The CDR3 is 14 residues long. The CDR3 loop is CASSPGGVNQPQHF. CDR3 coding DNA: TGCGCCAGCAGTCCAGGGGGAGTAAATCAGCCCCAGCATTTT.

J is TRBJ2-3 and V is TRBV5-4; possible D gene TRBD2, 5 bases. Per the germline V gene, CDR1 is SGHNT and CDR2 is YYREEE (reference sequence). The V and J ends lost 5 bases and 9 bases respectively, with 16 bases between them. This CDR3 comprises 13 residues. The CDR3 DNA sequence: TGTGCCAGCAGTCGAGGGTTAGACGAGACGCAGTATTTT. It encodes CASSRGLDETQYF.

J is TRBJ2-2 and V is TRBV5-6, with 11 nucleotides matching TRBD1. This CDR3 is built from 16 residues. Per the germline V gene, CDR1 is SGHDT and CDR2 is YYEEEE. V was pared by 2 bases and J by 7 bases, with 7 bases of the junction left unmatched. CDR3 DNA sequence: TGTGCCAGCAGCTTTTCCGGGACAGGGGGATACGGGGAGCTGTTTTTT. Translated, it gives CASSFSGTGGYGELFF.

The chain is built from TRBV2 and TRBJ2-1, with TRBD2 matching 9 bases. The CDR3 has 15 residues. CDR1 and CDR2 from the germline V gene are SNHLY and FYNNEI. J lost 8 bases, V lost 7 bases, and 12 bases had no gene match. The CDR3: CASTERLAGLDEQFF. The DNA for the CDR3 is TGTGCCAGCACCGAGAGGCTAGCGGGATTGGATGAGCAGTTCTTC. Combining the CDR3 with reference TRBV2 and TRBJ2-1 gives the whole variable domain EPEVTQTPSHQVTQMGQEVILRCVPISNHLYFYWYRQILGQKVEFLVSFYNNEISEKSEIFDDQFSVERPDGSNFTLKIRSTKLEDSAMYFCASTERLAGLDEQFFGPGTRLTVL.